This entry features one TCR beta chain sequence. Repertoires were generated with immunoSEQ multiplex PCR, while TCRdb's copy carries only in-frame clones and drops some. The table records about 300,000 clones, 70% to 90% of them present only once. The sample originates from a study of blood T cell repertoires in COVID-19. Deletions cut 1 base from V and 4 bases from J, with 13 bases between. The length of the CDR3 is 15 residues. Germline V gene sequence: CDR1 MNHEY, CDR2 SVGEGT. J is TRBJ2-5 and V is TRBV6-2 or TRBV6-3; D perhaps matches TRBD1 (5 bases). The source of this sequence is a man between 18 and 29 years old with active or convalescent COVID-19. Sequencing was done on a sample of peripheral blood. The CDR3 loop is CASSYWGTQGETQYF. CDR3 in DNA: TGTGCCAGCAGTTACTGGGGAACCCAGGGAGAGACCCAGTACTTC.